This T cell receptor (beta chain) was sequenced for a study of blood T cell repertoires in COVID-19. Across the whole study: From the United States, Italy and Spain came samples of acute and convalescent COVID-19. Sample material is recorded as cDNA or gDNA derived from T cells, B-cell-depleted T cells, or PBMCs.

Original processing notes: Amplified reference gene primers provided the basis for estimating nucleated cell counts. Using immunoSEQ multiplex PCR, the repertoire was profiled, and TCRdb retains in-frame clones only, with some absent. V, J and clone size are those of that table, while D and trimming were read from the DNA. The sample consists of roughly 150,000 clones, around 89% of them appearing once. This CDR3 is 13 amino acids long. CDR1 and CDR2 (germline): MNHNS, SASEGT. V was pared by 5 bases and J by 5 bases, with 12 bases between. This TCR came from a man aged 50 to 59 who had recovered from COVID-19. Input material: peripheral blood. V usage is TRBV6-1 and J usage is TRBJ1-1, with D perhaps TRBD1 (5 bases). CDR3 DNA: TGTGCCAGCAGTTCGGGGGATGGGACTGAAGCTTTCTTT. Translating gives CASSSGDGTEAFF.